This TCR beta chain originates from a study of cytomegalovirus exposure and HLA in healthy donors. Findings and limits, study-wide: CMV serostatus stood as the only immune exposure information on hand. Later on, an analysis showed TCR association rates differing by HLA locus, with DRB1 the most and HLA-C the fewest. The investigators catalogued 150 or so TCR beta chains as cytomegalovirus-associated.

Trimming cost V 1 base and J 6 bases; bases outside gene matches: 8. CDR1 is SGHRS, CDR2 YFSETQ, per germline. CDR3 length: 16 amino acids. The PCR had 60 Vbeta and 13 Jbeta primers. Assay: immunoSEQ multiplex PCR; the TCRdb copy retains only in-frame clones and omits some. The sample yields about 130,000 clones, 81% seen once. Note on this clone: The antigen is not known.

Nominal health characterized the donors when sampled, though unrecorded immune exposures were likely. V is TRBV5-1 and J is TRBJ2-1, with 9 bases that match TRBD2. This receptor was taken from a man aged 18 to 30 in good health and CMV-seronegative. Sequencing was performed on PBMCs. CDR3 residues: CASSLRRGGPRNEQFF. The CDR3 DNA is TGCGCCAGCAGCTTGCGGCGGGGGGGCCCTCGCAATGAGCAGTTCTTC.